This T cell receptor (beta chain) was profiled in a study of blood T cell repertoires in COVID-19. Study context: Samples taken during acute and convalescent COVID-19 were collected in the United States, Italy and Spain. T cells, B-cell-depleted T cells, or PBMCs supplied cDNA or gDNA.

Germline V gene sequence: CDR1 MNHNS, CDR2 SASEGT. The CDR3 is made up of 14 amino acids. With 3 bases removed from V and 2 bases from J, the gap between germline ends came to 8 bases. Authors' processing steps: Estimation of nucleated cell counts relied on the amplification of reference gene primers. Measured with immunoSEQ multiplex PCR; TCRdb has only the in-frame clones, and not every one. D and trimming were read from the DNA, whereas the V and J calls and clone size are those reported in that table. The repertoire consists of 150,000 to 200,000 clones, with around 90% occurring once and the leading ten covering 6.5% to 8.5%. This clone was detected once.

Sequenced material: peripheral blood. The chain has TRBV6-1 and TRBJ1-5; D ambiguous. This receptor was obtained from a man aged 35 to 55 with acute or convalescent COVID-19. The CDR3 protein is CASSEAGGNQPQHF. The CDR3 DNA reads TGTGCCAGCAGTGAGGCAGGTGGCAATCAGCCCCAGCATTTT.